The 32 T cell receptor beta chains listed next were all sequenced from one sample in a study of T-cell reconstitution after alpha-beta-depleted transplantation in children. A TCRbeta library incorporating unique molecular identifiers was prepared. TCRdb processed the PCR reads anew with MiXCR; each CDR3 protein has one entry. The sample carries 200,000 to 300,000 distinct CDR3 sequences, 12% recorded once. Material: PBMCs from the stem cell graft donor, obtained from the stem cell graft. All receptors come from a human donor who donated a stem cell graft to a child with acute lymphoblastic leukemia.

This clonotype was picked up many times. The rearrangement links TRBV12-3 or TRBV12-4 to TRBJ1-6, with D unresolved. This CDR3 has 12 residues. V was pared by 3 bases and J by 8 bases, with 5 bases between. CDR3 sequence reads: CASSFSDSPLHF. The CDR3 DNA is TGTGCCAGCAGTTTTAGTGATTCACCCCTCCACTTT.

The V call is TRBV27, the J call TRBJ2-2; 9 bases map to TRBD1. Germline values: CDR1 MNHEY, CDR2 SMNVEV (reference sequence). Unmatched junction bases numbered 10, after V lost 5 bases and J lost 3 bases. CDR3 length: 17 residues. In nucleotides, the CDR3 is TGTGCCAGCAGTAAGAGTGGGACAGGGAAGTACACCGGGGAGCTGTTTTTT. Encoded protein: CASSKSGTGKYTGELFF.

This clonotype was recorded many times. The rearrangement links TRBV21-1 to TRBJ2-7; the D call in the table, TRBD1, was not verified against the DNA. TRBV21-1 is a pseudogene locus. The CDR3 covers 14 residues. CDR3 in DNA: TGTGCCAGCAGCAATAAGGGGGGATGCTACGAGCAGTACTTC. Amino acid sequence: CASSNKGGCYEQYF.

This clonotype was seen repeatedly, ten times or more. CDR3 protein: CASRRAGGLGNQPQHF. CDR3 sequence (DNA): TGTGCCAGCAGGAGGGCCGGGGGGCTCGGCAATCAGCCCCAGCATTTT. The V gene is TRBV28, the J gene TRBJ1-5; TRBD1 is a possible D gene (6 bases). Germline assignment: CDR1 MDHEN and CDR2 SYDVKM. The CDR3 runs 16 residues. With 6 bases removed from V and 2 bases from J, the gap between germline ends came to 17 bases.

There are a few counts of this clonotype. The V gene is TRBV7-2, the J gene TRBJ1-3; D gene ambiguous. The V gene lost 7 bases and the J gene lost 4 bases, with 11 bases spanning the gap. Germline CDR1 is SGHTA and CDR2 is FQGNSA. The CDR3 has 13 amino acids. Written as DNA, the CDR3 is TGTGCCAGCACCGTTATAAGGGGAAACACCATATATTTT. Translated: CASTVIRGNTIYF.

This clonotype has at least ten counts. This chain links TRBV7-9 with TRBJ1-5, with D uncertain. CDR1 is SEHNR and CDR2 is FQNEAQ in the germline V gene (reference sequence). Trimming cost V 1 base and J 10 bases, with 20 bases left between them. The CDR3 sequence is 16 residues long. The CDR3 region is CASSLGRGVQHGPQHF. The CDR3 DNA is TGTGCCAGCAGCTTAGGTCGTGGGGTACAACATGGTCCCCAGCATTTT.

This clonotype came up many times. The chain carries TRBV5-1 and TRBJ2-2; 7 nucleotides line up with TRBD1. CDR1 is SGHRS and CDR2 is YFSETQ in the germline V gene. The CDR3 totals 14 residues. V was pared by 7 bases and J by 0 bases, with 3 bases of the junction left unmatched. The CDR3 DNA reads TGCGCCAGCCACAGGGGACCGAACACCGGGGAGCTGTTTTTT. Protein sequence: CASHRGPNTGELFF.

This clonotype was recorded at least ten times. V and J are TRBV27 and TRBJ2-5; D ambiguous. V was shortened by 3 bases and J by 2 bases, with 10 bases between the two germline ends. CDR3 length: 14 residues. Germline CDR1 and CDR2: MNHEY and SMNVEV (reference sequence). DNA of the CDR3: TGTGCCAGCAGTTTCCTGAGTTCTCAAGAGACCCAGTACTTC. Protein: CASSFLSSQETQYF.

This clonotype was seen ten or more times. The genes are TRBV5-1 and TRBJ2-7, with no clear D. Germline values: CDR1 SGHRS, CDR2 YFSETQ. V gave up 4 bases and J gave up 6 bases, with 23 bases separating them. CDR3 length equals 16 residues. CDR3 sequence (DNA): TGCGCCAGCAGCCTACCGAACAATCCCGGCGGCGGCGAGCAGTACTTC. This encodes CASSLPNNPGGGEQYF.

This clonotype came up many times. V usage is TRBV19 and J usage is TRBJ1-1, with unresolved D. This CDR3 contains 13 residues. Germline CDR1 LNHDA, CDR2 SQIVND (reference sequence). V was trimmed by 9 bases and J by 1 base, leaving 12 bases between them. CDR3 nucleotides: TGTGCCAGCGCGTTAACAAGGAACACTGAAGCTTTCTTT. Its translation is CASALTRNTEAFF.

The V and J genes are TRBV20-1 and TRBJ1-5; possible D gene TRBD1, 5 bases. With 4 bases removed from V and 8 bases from J, the gap between germline ends came to 15 bases. The CDR3 is 13 residues long. Per the germline V gene, CDR1 is DFQATT and CDR2 is SNEGSKA (reference sequence). The CDR3 loop reads CSATHGRGKPQHF. Written as DNA, the CDR3 is TGCAGTGCTACCCATGGGCGGGGGAAGCCCCAGCATTTT.

There are many counts of this clonotype. V usage is TRBV7-8 and J usage is TRBJ1-3; D is perhaps TRBD1 (5 bases). This CDR3 comprises 15 residues. Germline loops: CDR1 SGHVS, CDR2 FQNEAQ. Trimming shortened V by 5 bases and J by 0 bases, and 11 bases separated the two germline ends. CDR3 coding DNA: TGTGCCAGCAGCCTCGGGGGTATCTCTGGAAACACCATATATTTT. This codes for CASSLGGISGNTIYF.

This clonotype was picked up a small number of times. V gene TRBV29-1 combines with J gene TRBJ2-1, with D possibly matching TRBD2 (6 bases). Trimming removed 0 bases at V and 4 bases at J, with 10 bases between. Germline CDR1 and CDR2: SQVTM and ANQGSEA. This CDR3 has 14 amino acids. The CDR3 loop is CSVEDPGEYNEQFF. In DNA form, the CDR3 reads TGCAGCGTTGAAGATCCGGGGGAGTACAATGAGCAGTTCTTC.

This clonotype was detected many times. The rearrangement uses TRBV12-3 or TRBV12-4 and TRBJ2-2; no reliable D call. Trimming took 5 bases from V and 2 from J, leaving 18 bases between them. There are 17 residues in the CDR3. The CDR3 DNA follows: TGTGCCAGCAGTCGAAAGACAAGGCCTATAAACACCGGGGAGCTGTTTTTT. This sequence encodes CASSRKTRPINTGELFF.

V usage is TRBV12-3 or TRBV12-4 and J usage is TRBJ2-3; 8 bases are shared with TRBD2. The CDR3 runs to 17 residues. Trimming removed 5 bases from V and 3 bases from J; junction bases left unmatched: 13. Here the CDR3 DNA reads TGTGCCAGCAGTCGCAGAGGGAGCGGGGGCAAGACAGATACGCAGTATTTT. This codes for CASSRRGSGGKTDTQYF.

This clonotype was counted at least ten times. The chain carries TRBV18 and TRBJ2-1; D possibly corresponds to TRBD2 (6 bases). The CDR3 length is 16 residues. V gave up 2 bases and J gave up 0 bases, with 11 bases separating them. Germline-derived CDR1 and CDR2 are KGHSH and LQKENI. CDR3 sequence reads: CASSPGDFSSYNEQFF. CDR3 sequence (DNA): TGTGCCAGCTCACCAGGGGACTTCAGCTCCTACAATGAGCAGTTCTTC.

This clonotype occurred many times. The rearrangement links TRBV20-1 to TRBJ2-2; TRBD1 matches at 8 bases. In germline, CDR1 is DFQATT, CDR2 SNEGSKA (reference sequence). The CDR3 is made up of 15 amino acids. V was pared by 4 bases and J by 5 bases, with 9 bases of the junction left unmatched. The CDR3 region is CSANSGGQWTGELFF. CDR3 nucleotides: TGCAGTGCTAACTCAGGGGGCCAGTGGACCGGGGAGCTGTTTTTT.

Many counts were recorded for this clonotype. J is TRBJ2-3 and V is TRBV11-2; 11 bases are shared with TRBD2. The J segment lost 1 base and the V segment lost 3 bases, leaving 12 bases of the junction unmatched. Germline CDR1 reads SGHAT; CDR2 reads FQNNGV. CDR3 length equals 19 residues. The CDR3 region is CASSFRVAGGPLGTDTQYF. CDR3 DNA: TGTGCCAGCAGCTTTCGGGTAGCGGGAGGGCCCCTGGGCACAGATACGCAGTATTTT.

This clonotype has at least ten counts. The rearrangement links TRBV9 to TRBJ2-2; unclear D gene. CDR3 length: 17 amino acids. The germline V and J ends were trimmed by 0 bases and 8 bases, with 20 bases remaining between them. CDR1 is SGDLS and CDR2 is YYNGEE in the germline V gene. Written as DNA, the CDR3 is TGTGCCAGCAGCGTAGAGGCGCCTTACGACGGGTCGGGGGAGCTGTTTTTT. This codes for CASSVEAPYDGSGELFF.

This clonotype has only a few counts. V usage is TRBV24-1 and J usage is TRBJ2-7; the match to TRBD1 covers 8 bases. The J segment lost 2 bases and the V segment lost 4 bases, leaving 9 bases of the junction unmatched. CDR3 size: 16 residues. From germline, CDR1 is KGHDR and CDR2 SFDVKD. CDR3 coding DNA: TGTGCCACCAGTGAACCCGGGACAGGAGGGACCTACGAGCAGTACTTC. Protein sequence: CATSEPGTGGTYEQYF.

This clonotype was counted only a few times. The chain joins TRBV7-9 to TRBJ2-7; tentatively, D is TRBD2 (5 bases). The CDR3 has 12 amino acids. V was shortened by 7 bases and J by 4 bases, with 11 bases between the two germline ends. The V gene's germline CDR1 is SEHNR and CDR2 FQNEAQ (reference sequence). The CDR3 DNA is TGTGCCAGCAAGTACGGGGAATACGAGCAGTACTTC. Its protein product is CASKYGEYEQYF.

This chain links TRBV5-1 with TRBJ1-6, with 7 bases identical to TRBD1. V was clipped by 3 bases and J by 8 bases; unmatched bases: 11. The CDR3 contains 16 residues. CDR1 and CDR2 (germline): SGHRS, YFSETQ. The CDR3 coding sequence is TGCGCCAGCAGCTCGATCGGAGGGACAGCTGATTCACCCCTCCACTTT. Protein sequence: CASSSIGGTADSPLHF.

This clonotype came up many times. The chain couples TRBV28 to TRBJ2-3; TRBD1 matches 7 bases. Germline CDR1 and CDR2: MDHEN and SYDVKM. The ends lost 7 bases at V and 5 bases at J; junction bases unmatched: 15. This CDR3 is 16 amino acids long. CDR3 nucleotide sequence: TGTGCCAGCACCCTGGGCCCGACAGGGCGGAGAGATACGCAGTATTTT. Translating gives CASTLGPTGRRDTQYF.

There are many counts of this clonotype. DNA for the CDR3: TGTGCCAGCAGTGACTGGGCAGGGTCTTGGTATGGCTACACCTTC. Amino acid sequence: CASSDWAGSWYGYTF. This chain connects TRBV6-1 to TRBJ1-2, with D tentatively TRBD1 (5 bases). V was pared by 3 bases and J by 5 bases, with 16 bases between. In germline, CDR1 is MNHNS, CDR2 SASEGT. The CDR3 is 15 residues long.

This clonotype was seen repeatedly, ten times or more. The rearrangement joins TRBV10-3 to TRBJ2-1, with 8 bases aligning to TRBD1. V was pared by 2 bases and J by 9 bases, with 12 bases of the junction left unmatched. The CDR3 extends over 16 amino acids. The germline CDR1 and CDR2 sequences are ENHRY and SYGVKD. In DNA, the CDR3 is TGTGCCATCAGTGAGCTCCGGACAGGGTGGGATGGTGAGCAGTTCTTC. Its translation is CAISELRTGWDGEQFF.

This clonotype was seen repeatedly, ten times or more. The chain is built from TRBV5-6 and TRBJ2-3; 10 nucleotides match TRBD2. J lost 3 bases, V lost 2 bases, and 3 bases had no gene match. This CDR3 has 15 residues. The germline V gene encodes CDR1 SGHDT and CDR2 YYEEEE. As DNA, the CDR3 is TGTGCCAGCAGCTTTGGACTAGCGGCTACAGATACGCAGTATTTT. Translation: CASSFGLAATDTQYF.

In its sample, this clonotype was seen many times. The chain employs TRBV5-1 and TRBJ2-2; 7 positions match TRBD1. There are 18 residues in the CDR3. V trimming: 0 bases; J trimming: 6 bases; junction bases outside the gene matches: 14. Looked up from germline, CDR1 is SGHRS and CDR2 is YFSETQ. The CDR3 is CASSLDGQAALLAGELFF. CDR3 nucleotide sequence: TGCGCCAGCAGCTTGGATGGACAGGCCGCCCTACTTGCCGGGGAGCTGTTTTTT.

On this clonotype: It may be a read error: a sequence one base away is much more abundant. Since the CDR3 does not end with the conserved phenylalanine or tryptophan, this likely comes from a read error. The V and J genes are TRBV6-5 and TRBJ1-2, with D unclear. Germline CDR1 reads MNHEY; CDR2 reads SVGAGI. This CDR3 comprises 13 residues. V dropped 2 bases and J dropped 7 bases, with 11 bases sitting between them. The DNA of the CDR3 is TGTGCCAGCAGTTACCGCGGGTTTGGTGGCTACACCTCC. Translation gives CASSYRGFGGYTS.

The chain carries TRBV4-2 and TRBJ2-5; D may be TRBD2 (7 bases). Germline assignment: CDR1 LGHNA and CDR2 YNFKEQ. With 0 bases removed from V and 7 bases from J, the gap between germline ends came to 9 bases. The length of the CDR3 is 13 residues. The CDR3 spells CASSQEGGGTQYF. CDR3 nucleotide sequence: TGTGCCAGCAGCCAAGAAGGGGGGGGGACCCAGTACTTC.

This clonotype was detected many times. This chain links TRBV3-1 with TRBJ1-5; perhaps TRBD1 as D (5 bases). V shed 5 bases and J shed 3 bases, with 11 bases lying between them. The length of the CDR3 is 14 residues. The germline gives CDR1 LGHDT, CDR2 YNNKEL (reference sequence). The DNA for the CDR3 is TGTGCCAGCAGCTATACAGGCCTCAATCAGCCCCAGCATTTT. Amino acid sequence: CASSYTGLNQPQHF.

This clonotype was seen repeatedly, ten times or more. The chain has TRBV7-9 and TRBJ2-5; D possibly matches TRBD1 or TRBD2 (5 bases each). Germline assignment: CDR1 SEHNR and CDR2 FQNEAQ (reference sequence). With 2 bases removed from V and 2 bases from J, the gap between germline ends came to 12 bases. The CDR3 loop spans 15 amino acids. The CDR3 is CASSLLGAAQETQYF. Here the CDR3 DNA reads TGTGCCAGCAGCTTACTCGGGGCAGCTCAAGAGACCCAGTACTTC. Using reference TRBV7-9 and TRBJ2-5 for the parts outside the CDR3, the full variable domain is DTGVSQNPRHKITKRGQNVTFRCDPISEHNRLYWYRQTLGQGPEFLTYFQNEAQLEKSRLLSDRFSAERPKGSFSTLEIQRTEQGDSAMYLCASSLLGAAQETQYFGPGTRLLVL.

This clonotype was recorded at least ten times. V gene TRBV6-1 combines with J gene TRBJ2-7; D is tentatively TRBD1 or TRBD2 (5 bases each). V lost 3 bases to trimming and J lost 2 bases, with 8 bases between them. The germline CDR1 and CDR2 sequences are MNHNS and SASEGT. This CDR3 has 13 residues. Written as DNA, the CDR3 is TGTGCCAGCAGTGAGGGGGAGACCTACGAGCAGTACTTC. Translation: CASSEGETYEQYF.